This T cell receptor (beta chain) originates from a study of post-analysis software for immune sequencing data. Study-level findings and limits: Higher frequency in patients than in controls was seen for roughly five TRBV segments, with TRBV5-6, TRBV5-1 and TRBV20-1 among them.

The CDR3 runs to 15 residues. The germline CDR1 and CDR2 sequences are SGHDN and FVKESK. V was cut by 1 base and J by 1 base, with 10 bases left in between. Included in the TCR beta cDNA libraries were unique molecular identifiers. Each CDR3 protein is one row after TCRdb ran MiXCR on the PCR reads. This table has over 700,000 distinct CDR3 sequences, 25% to 30% appearing once. As to this clonotype: The antigen is unknown.

This receptor was obtained from a girl aged 5 to 17 with multiple sclerosis. Sequencing input: blood. The V call is TRBV14, the J call TRBJ1-2; the D is unclear. The CDR3 coding sequence is TGTGCCAGCAGCCAAGGTCACACCAGTAACTATGGCTACACCTTC. Amino acids: CASSQGHTSNYGYTF.